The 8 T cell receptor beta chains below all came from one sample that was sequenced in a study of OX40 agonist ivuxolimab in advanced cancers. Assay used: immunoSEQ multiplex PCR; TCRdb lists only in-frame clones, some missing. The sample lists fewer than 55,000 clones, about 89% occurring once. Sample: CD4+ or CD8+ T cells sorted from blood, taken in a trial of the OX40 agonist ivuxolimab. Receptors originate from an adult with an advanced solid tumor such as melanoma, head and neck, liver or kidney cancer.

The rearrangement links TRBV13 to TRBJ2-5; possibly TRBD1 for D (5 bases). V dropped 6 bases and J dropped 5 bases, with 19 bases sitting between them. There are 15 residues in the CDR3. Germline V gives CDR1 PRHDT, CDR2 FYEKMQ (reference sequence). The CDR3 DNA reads TGTGCCAGCAGAGCCTGGCAGGGAATCTCGGAGACCCAGTACTTC. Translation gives CASRAWQGISETQYF.

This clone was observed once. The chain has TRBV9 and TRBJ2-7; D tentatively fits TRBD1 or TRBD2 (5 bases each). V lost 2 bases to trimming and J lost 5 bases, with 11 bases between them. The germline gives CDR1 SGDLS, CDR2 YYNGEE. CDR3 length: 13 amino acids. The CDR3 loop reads CASSVGLGDEQYF. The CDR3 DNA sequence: TGTGCCAGCAGCGTCGGGTTGGGGGACGAGCAGTACTTC.

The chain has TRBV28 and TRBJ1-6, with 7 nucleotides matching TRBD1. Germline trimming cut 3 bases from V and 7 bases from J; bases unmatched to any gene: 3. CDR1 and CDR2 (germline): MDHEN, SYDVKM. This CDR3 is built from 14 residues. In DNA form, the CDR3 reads TGTGCCAGCAGTTTGGAACAGGGGAATTCACCCCTCCACTTT. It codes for CASSLEQGNSPLHF.

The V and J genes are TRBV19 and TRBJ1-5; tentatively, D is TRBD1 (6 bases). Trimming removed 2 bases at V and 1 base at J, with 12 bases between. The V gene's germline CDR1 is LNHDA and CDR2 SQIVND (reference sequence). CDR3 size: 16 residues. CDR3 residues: CASSILGGVSNQPQHF. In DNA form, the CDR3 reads TGTGCCAGTAGTATACTAGGGGGAGTAAGCAATCAGCCCCAGCATTTT. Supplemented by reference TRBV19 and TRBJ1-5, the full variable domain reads DGGITQSPKYLFRKEGQNVTLSCEQNLNHDAMYWYRQDPGQGLRLIYYSQIVNDFQKGDIAEGYSVSREKKESFPLTVTSAQKNPTAFYLCASSILGGVSNQPQHFGDGTRLSIL.

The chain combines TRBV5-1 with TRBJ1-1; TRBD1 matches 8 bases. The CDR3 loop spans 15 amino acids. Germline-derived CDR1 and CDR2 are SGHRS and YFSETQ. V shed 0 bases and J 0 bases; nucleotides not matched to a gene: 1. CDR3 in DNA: TGCGCCAGCAGCTTGGGGGACAGGCTGAACACTGAAGCTTTCTTT. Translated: CASSLGDRLNTEAFF.

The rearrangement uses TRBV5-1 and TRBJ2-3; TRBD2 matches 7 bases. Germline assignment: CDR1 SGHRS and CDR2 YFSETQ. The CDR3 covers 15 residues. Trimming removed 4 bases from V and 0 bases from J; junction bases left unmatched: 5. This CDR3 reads CASSVGGTSTDTQYF. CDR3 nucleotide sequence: TGCGCCAGCAGCGTCGGGGGGACTAGCACAGATACGCAGTATTTT.

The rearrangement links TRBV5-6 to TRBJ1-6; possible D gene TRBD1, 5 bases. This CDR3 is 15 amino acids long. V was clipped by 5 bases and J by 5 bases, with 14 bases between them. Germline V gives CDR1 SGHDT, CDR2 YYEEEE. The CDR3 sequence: CASSGGILNNSPLHF. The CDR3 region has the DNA TGTGCCAGCAGTGGGGGGATTTTGAATAATTCACCCCTCCACTTT.

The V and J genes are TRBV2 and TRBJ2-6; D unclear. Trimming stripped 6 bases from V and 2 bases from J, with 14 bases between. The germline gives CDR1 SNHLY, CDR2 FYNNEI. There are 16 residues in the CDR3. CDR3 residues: CASSLMWVPGANVLTF. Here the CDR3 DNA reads TGTGCCAGCAGCCTCATGTGGGTCCCTGGGGCCAACGTCCTGACTTTC.